The 17 T cell receptor beta chains reported below all come from one sample, sequenced in a study of regulatory T cells in long-lasting Graves disease. Noted time point: newly diagnosed GD, antithyroid drugs for less than 3 months. Making the TCR library involved RNA that had been extracted from PBMCs. Building the TCR beta libraries relied on iRepertoire HTBI primers, and CDR3 regions underwent Arm-PCR. Each CDR3 protein is one row after TCRdb ran MiXCR on the multiplex PCR reads. The sample records under 500,000 distinct CDR3 sequences, about a sixth being singletons. The same sample was also studied in work on T cells in Graves' hyperthyroidism and ophthalmopathy.

The input for sequencing was peripheral blood mononuclear cells (PBMCs), taken at new diagnosis, from a patient treated with antithyroid drugs. The receptors derive from a woman in her twenties or thirties with Graves disease.

This clonotype was detected a few times. V usage is TRBV12-3 or TRBV12-4 and J usage is TRBJ2-1; 7 bases fit TRBD2. The junction had 7 bases not matched to a gene; V was cut back by 5 bases and J by 3 bases. CDR3 length: 15 amino acids. The CDR3 region is CASSPRSGDYNEQFF. CDR3 bases: TGTGCCAGCAGTCCCCGGAGCGGGGACTACAATGAGCAGTTCTTC.

The sample holds many counts of this clonotype. The chain employs TRBV20-1 and TRBJ1-1; D remains unclear. V lost 0 bases to trimming and J lost 1 base, with 6 bases between them. Germline assignment: CDR1 DFQATT and CDR2 SNEGSKA (reference sequence). The CDR3 contains 13 residues. The DNA of the CDR3 is TGCAGTGCTAGAGATCGGGGGAACACTGAAGCTTTCTTT. It translates to CSARDRGNTEAFF.

This clonotype was counted only a few times. The chain couples TRBV12-3 or TRBV12-4 to TRBJ1-2; possible D gene TRBD1, 6 bases. V lost 3 bases and J lost 7, with 12 bases in between. CDR3 length: 13 amino acids. CDR3 sequence: CASSFGGDFGYTF. CDR3 in DNA: TGTGCCAGCAGTTTCGGGGGCGATTTTGGCTACACCTTC.

To note about this clonotype: This clone may be a read error of a much larger clone one base away. The chain carries TRBV5-4 and TRBJ2-2; D gene unclear. CDR3 length: 16 residues. The V gene lost 1 base and the J gene lost 6 bases, with 16 bases spanning the gap. Germline loops: CDR1 SGHNT, CDR2 YYREEE (reference sequence). Here the CDR3 DNA reads TGTGCCAGCAGCTTGATAGGCGGAGTAGGGCCCGGGGAGCTGTTTTTT. This encodes CASSLIGGVGPGELFF.

This clonotype has only a few counts. It may be a read error: a sequence one base away is much more abundant. CDR3 in amino acids: CASSYGLAGTDTQYF. The CDR3 bases are TGTGCCAGCAGCTACGGACTAGCGGGGACAGATACGCAGTATTTT. This chain joins TRBV11-3 and TRBJ2-3; 12 bases fit TRBD2. V trimming: 4 bases; J trimming: 3 bases; junction bases outside the gene matches: 2. CDR1 and CDR2 (germline): SGHNT, YENEEA. The CDR3 consists of 15 residues.

The rearrangement links TRBV18 to TRBJ2-7, with D maybe TRBD1 (5 bases). The V end lost 2 bases, the J end lost 4 bases, and 18 bases lay between the germline ends. This CDR3 is 16 amino acids long. CDR1 is KGHSH, CDR2 LQKENI, per germline. The CDR3 nucleotides read TGTGCCAGCTCACCAAACAACCAGGGATTTAGGTACGAGCAGTACTTC. Its protein product is CASSPNNQGFRYEQYF.

This clonotype occurred many times. The V call is TRBV7-2, the J call TRBJ2-3; D may correspond to TRBD1 or TRBD2 (5 bases each). Germline V gene lookup returns CDR1 SGHTA and CDR2 FQGNSA. Trimming stripped 1 base from V and 6 bases from J, with 11 bases between. The CDR3 is made up of 14 amino acids. The CDR3 spells CASSLGGPVDTQYF. The CDR3 DNA follows: TGTGCCAGCAGCTTAGGGGGACCTGTGGATACGCAGTATTTT.

This clonotype came up many times. The chain is built from TRBV6-2 or TRBV6-3 and TRBJ1-4; 8 bases align to TRBD1. The junction had 13 bases not matched to a gene; V was cut back by 6 bases and J by 7 bases. This CDR3 is built from 16 residues. Germline loops: CDR1 MNHEY, CDR2 SVGEGT. The CDR3 coding sequence is TGTGCCAGCAGATTTAAAGGACAGGGCCACAGTGAAAAACTGTTTTTT. Translation: CASRFKGQGHSEKLFF.

This clonotype was seen repeatedly, ten times or more. The V and J genes are TRBV7-2 and TRBJ1-2; maybe TRBD1 (5 bases). Trimming shortened V by 5 bases and J by 6 bases, and 13 bases separated the two germline ends. The CDR3 is 13 amino acids. Germline lookup yields CDR1 SGHTA and CDR2 FQGNSA. CDR3 amino acids: CASSLNTGDGYTF. The CDR3 DNA is TGTGCCAGCAGCCTTAACACGGGGGATGGCTACACCTTC.

This clonotype came up many times. V is TRBV20-1 and J is TRBJ1-5; D remains unclear. Germline V gene lookup returns CDR1 DFQATT and CDR2 SNEGSKA (reference sequence). The CDR3 runs 12 residues. Trimming stripped 5 bases from V and 5 bases from J, with 10 bases between. DNA of the CDR3: TGCAGTGCTCAATTATCGGATCAGCCCCAGCATTTT. Protein: CSAQLSDQPQHF.

Only a few counts were recorded for this clonotype. This chain links TRBV5-1 with TRBJ2-1, with no clear D. The CDR3 length is 13 residues. Trimming stripped 5 bases from V and 4 bases from J, with 10 bases between. Germline V gene lookup returns CDR1 SGHRS and CDR2 YFSETQ. The CDR3 coding sequence is TGCGCCAGCAGTATCGGGCAGTACAATGAGCAGTTCTTC. Translating gives CASSIGQYNEQFF.

Ten or more counts support this clonotype. V gene TRBV11-2 combines with J gene TRBJ1-1; tentative D call: TRBD1 (6 bases). There are 12 residues in the CDR3. The germline CDR1 and CDR2 sequences are SGHAT and FQNNGV. The V and J ends lost 4 bases and 6 bases respectively, with 9 bases between them. The CDR3 sequence is CASSWGTSEAFF. The DNA of the CDR3 is TGTGCCAGCAGCTGGGGGACATCTGAAGCTTTCTTT.

In this sample, this clonotype turned up many times. This chain links TRBV12-3 or TRBV12-4 with TRBJ2-1; 11 positions match TRBD2. The V gene end was trimmed by 3 bases and the J gene end by 6 bases; junction bases not matched to a gene: 7. The length of the CDR3 is 16 residues. The CDR3 loop reads CASSFDGTSGSNEQFF. The DNA for the CDR3 is TGTGCCAGCAGTTTTGACGGGACTAGCGGAAGCAATGAGCAGTTCTTC.

This clonotype was counted many times. V is TRBV7-8 and J is TRBJ2-2; D may be TRBD1 (6 bases). The CDR3 extends over 15 amino acids. V was cut by 1 base and J by 9 bases, with 15 bases left in between. Germline CDR1 is SGHVS and CDR2 is FQNEAQ. DNA of the CDR3: TGTGCCAGCAGCTTAGAGAGGACAGCTACCTGGGAGCTGTTTTTT. Translating it yields CASSLERTATWELFF.

This chain links TRBV6-4 with TRBJ1-4; possibly TRBD1 for D (5 bases). This CDR3 region has 14 residues. Trimming removed 5 bases from V and 10 bases from J, with 17 bases in between. The germline V gene encodes CDR1 MRHNA and CDR2 SNTAGT. The CDR3 DNA is TGTGCCAGCAGTCCCTCCCCGTGGGGCGGAAAACTGTTTTTT. Amino acid sequence: CASSPSPWGGKLFF.

The V gene is TRBV29-1, the J gene TRBJ2-5; the match to TRBD2 covers 7 bases. The length of the CDR3 is 13 residues. Losses at the gene ends were 1 base for V and 5 bases for J; bases not matched to a gene: 4. From germline, CDR1 is SQVTM and CDR2 ANQGSEA. In DNA form, the CDR3 reads TGCAGCGTTGAAGGGACTAGTGTCGAGACCCAGTACTTC. This gives the protein CSVEGTSVETQYF.

This clonotype has only a few counts. The chain links TRBV19 to TRBJ1-1, with D unclear. The germline V gene has CDR1 LNHDA and CDR2 SQIVND (reference sequence). The V end was cut by 0 bases, the J end by 1 base, with 6 bases between. This CDR3 spans 14 amino acids. For the CDR3, the DNA is TGTGCCAGTAGTATAGATCCCAGGAACACTGAAGCTTTCTTT. The encoded protein is CASSIDPRNTEAFF. Together with reference TRBV19 and TRBJ1-1, the CDR3 gives the full variable domain: DGGITQSPKYLFRKEGQNVTLSCEQNLNHDAMYWYRQDPGQGLRLIYYSQIVNDFQKGDIAEGYSVSREKKESFPLTVTSAQKNPTAFYLCASSIDPRNTEAFFGQGTRLTVV.